This T cell receptor beta chain originates from a study of cytomegalovirus exposure and HLA in healthy donors (dated by TCRdb to 2016 to 2017). Broadly, across the study: An earlier analysis of about 530 of the donors reported under 300 Gb of sequence data and roughly 120 million unique TCR beta sequences obtained from some 200 million T cells. The study combined high-throughput TCR immunosequencing, statistical association of individual TCRs with disease status, and machine learning to predict cytomegalovirus infection status. Donor age, sex, ethnicity and CMV serostatus were compiled alongside the repertoire data. A later analysis re-examined previously published TCR beta repertoires from just over 650 donors and added high-resolution HLA genotyping to investigate patterns of TCR occurrence. To decide whether each TCR beta V gene segment behaved as functional or pseudogenic, an earlier analysis of some 600 of the donors relied on high-throughput TCR beta sequencing. The study used immunosequencing to profile the T cell repertoires of several hundred subjects and linked those repertoires to cytomegalovirus serostatus. The aim of the study was to test whether cataloging public T cell receptors could identify signatures of past pathogen exposure. Typing coverage varied by locus: roughly 629-630 donors for A, B, C, DRB1 and DQB1; more than 500 for DQA1; approximately 610 for DPA1; roughly 450 for DPB1. Five DR-DQ haplotypes were handled as single units for association and clustering, since linkage in the cohort was strong. Approximately 310 gigabases of sequencing data and approximately 85 million unique TCR sequences were included in an early release covering roughly 600 HLA-typed donors. A later genetic analysis used genome-wide SNP genotypes for about 65% of the roughly 700 donors, treating that subset as a discovery cohort. Every repertoire in the discovery cohort had been generated on one and the same sequencing platform. Across 300 to 400 genotyped donors of the cohort, an average of approximately 240,000 unique TCR beta nucleotide sequences per donor were sequenced, and roughly 17% of those sequences were non-productive. Class I and class II HLA loci were covered by the typing at four-digit resolution. In the later analysis, no new phenotypic data were used to find candidate immune exposures; instead, reliance was placed on TCR beta sequences and their occurrence across donors. The genetic ancestry cluster associated with self-reported Caucasian donors included 81% of the 398 genotyped donors. In addition to the first cohort of roughly 700 subjects, a separate validation cohort of approximately 130 different subjects was used. What the research found in general, with its limitations: A cluster of highly shared sequence variants was judged likely to represent a technical artifact of the sequencing pipeline. Several of the top co-occurrence clusters appeared to be linked to parvovirus B19, influenza, CMV and Epstein-Barr virus, according to a later analysis. Correlated functional status among segregating V segments might reflect linkage disequilibrium, but an unknown experimental factor could not be ruled out. Presence/absence analyses assumed roughly uniform sequencing depth across donors, an assumption that may not hold. A few of the identified cytomegalovirus-associated TCR beta chains were confirmed in vitro to be specific for cytomegalovirus antigens. Because the 87-base-pair reads could not distinguish some IMGT-functional V segments, including TRBV6-2 and TRBV6-3, those segments were excluded. In this cohort, only TCR beta chains were sequenced, and detectable features were limited by the absence of alpha or paired-chain data. When HLA alleles, especially DR and DQ, strongly co-occurred, attributing TCR associations to individual alleles was difficult. In a later analysis, the rate of TCR association differed among HLA loci, with DRB1 alleles having the most associated TCRs and HLA-C alleles having the fewest. A further reported finding was that TCR beta sequences accurately predicted the HLA-A and HLA-B alleles for most subjects in the first cohort. In a later analysis, HLA-associated TCR beta chains were found to be more clonally expanded and to have lower generation probabilities than equally common non-associated chains. In the study, 150 to 200 TCR beta chains were listed as associated with cytomegalovirus. CMV serostatus was the only immune exposure information available for the cohort. According to a later genetic analysis, donors in an Asian-associated ancestry cluster had fewer N-insertions in productive TCRs than the approximately 630-donor mean. Because HLA typing was unavailable for some donors at each locus, only the typed subset was used in association tests. It was suggested by the authors that the approach could potentially be generalized to other disease states and immunological phenotypes. An earlier analysis of approximately 600 of the donors showed that most TCR beta V segments appeared in productive rearrangements either about 87% or about 30% of the time, which broadly matched IMGT annotations. Most TCR sequences were observed very rarely across donors, whereas some public TCRs were present in many individuals. V-gene and J-gene trimming of TCR beta chains was associated with a missense DCLRE1C variant in a later genetic analysis, and the association was replicated in an independent cohort. Most CMV-associated TCR beta chains appeared to be HLA-restricted in a later analysis, and the HLA associations seemed to be driven largely by CMV exposure. A later analysis associated 16,951 TCR beta sequences with specific HLA alleles at a false discovery rate of 0.05. Cytomegalovirus status was reported to be diagnosed by the classifier with high specificity and sensitivity in both the original and validation cohorts. Some 16 rarely observed V segments, including chromosome 9 orphons, were excluded from the earlier analysis of approximately 500 of the donors because counts were too low.

From the cysteine up to the phenylalanine, the CDR3 has a length of 14 residues. The CDR3 DNA has 42 bases and is translated from base 1. CDR1 and CDR2 are read off the germline V gene as ENHRY and SYGVKD. The V and J ends are trimmed by 3 bases and 4 bases, leaving 13 bases between them. In total, more than 500 healthy bone marrow donors made up the cohort. At the time of sampling, every cohort member was nominally healthy, though immune exposures that went unrecorded were likely present. The donor tested CMV seropositive and was one of the 289 seropositive cohort members. A peripheral blood sample was collected from each donor, and TCR beta sequencing was performed on peripheral blood mononuclear cells. Genomic DNA was extracted from the blood cell samples with the Qiagen DNeasy Blood Extraction Kit. Remarks on this clone: The antigen it binds to is not known. No much larger clonotype is one base removed from it; base qualities were not supplied.

The library was built by means of the immunoSEQ multiplex PCR assay. For the multiplex PCR, a mixture combining 60 forward primers for TCR Vbeta segments and 13 reverse primers for TCR Jbeta segments was used. The CDR3 region of rearranged TCR beta genes was amplified from genomic DNA by a multiplex PCR assay. Amplified TCR beta libraries were sequenced as 87-base-pair reads on the Illumina HiSeq System. The source study handled its data this way. In a later analysis, about 80 million unique TCR beta chains were counted across the approximately 670 repertoires, and roughly 11 million of these chains were shared by at least two donors. To remove PCR and sequencing errors, raw reads were error-corrected and collapsed into unique sequences using a nearest-neighbor algorithm that merged closely related sequences. V, D and J gene segments were assigned by aligning CDR3 sequences to IMGT reference sequences. Each retained sequence needed at least a six-nucleotide match to both a V gene segment and a J gene segment. Rearrangements were called productive when the CDR3 lacked stop codons and stayed in frame with V and J; all others were non-productive. CDR3 was defined by IMGT convention, running from the second conserved V-encoded cysteine to the conserved J-encoded phenylalanine. In an earlier analysis of around 640 of the donors, sequences lacking an unambiguous match to a single V gene segment were excluded. An earlier analysis of 587 of the donors classified V segments as functional when productive rearrangements were above 56.7% and as segregating when the standard deviation between donors was above 5%. A statistical classification framework was developed to diagnose cytomegalovirus status using the catalog of TCR beta chain sequences. In a later analysis, V and J genes were assigned by comparing TCR nucleotide sequences against IMGT/GENE-DB human TR gene sequences. In a later analysis, CDR3 sequences and most-parsimonious VDJ recombination scenarios were assigned using the TCRdist pipeline. In a later analysis, each TCR beta chain was defined by its CDR3 amino acid sequence together with its V-gene family, and reads without a unique V-gene family were excluded. A later analysis removed 500 to 600 highly shared, low-generation-probability nucleotide sequences to deal with suspected cross-contamination and a sequencing artifact. In a later analysis, a clonal expansion index was calculated for each public chain from normalized within-repertoire ranks of inferred template counts. In a later analysis, generation probabilities were computed with a VDJ recombination model fitted to out-of-frame rearrangements, and the resulting probabilities were checked against IGoR. In a later analysis, hypergeometric tests were used to score TCR-TCR, TCR-HLA and TCR-CMV co-occurrence, with a repertoire-size bias correction applied to TCR pairs. A later analysis estimated false discovery rates by permuting HLA or CMV assignments 20 times. In a later analysis, co-occurring TCRs were grouped using DBSCAN, and TCRdist sequence similarity was added for clustering within HLA-allele-positive subsets. Co-occurrence clustering excluded repertoires with fewer than 30,000 or more than 120,000 public chains, plus five with anomalous nucleotide sharing. TCRdb's version of the immuneACCESS table is confined to in-frame rearrangements and falls short of the full clone set. An unresolved V gene accounts for under half of the shortfall where checked; the remainder is of unknown origin. The DNA was the basis for D and trimming; V, J and clone size are from that table. The sample yields around 190,000 clones; about 9% were counted once. Approximately 1.5% of the sample is in the top ten clones.

The sequenced material came from PBMCs. This clonotype was sampled from a woman aged 25-40 years in good health and CMV-seropositive. The V gene is TRBV10-3 and the J gene is TRBJ2-7, and the D gene may be TRBD2, 7 bases matching. CDR3 protein: CAISEGGGWYEQYF. In nucleotides, the sequence is TGTGCCATCAGTGAAGGGGGAGGGTGGTACGAGCAGTACTTC.